This T cell receptor (beta chain) came from a study of T-cell reconstitution after alpha-beta-depleted transplantation in children. Molecular barcoding with unique molecular identifiers was used for the TCRbeta library. TCRdb itself ran the PCR reads through MiXCR, one entry per CDR3 protein. The profile covers fewer than 550,000 distinct CDR3 sequences, with about an eighth appearing a single time and less than 15% taken by the ten largest. This clonotype was recorded many times. V was cut by 2 bases and J by 5 bases, with 3 bases left in between. The CDR3 runs 10 residues. Per germline, CDR1 SQVTM and CDR2 ANQGSEA.

The chain recombines TRBV29-1 with TRBJ2-5; no clear D gene. The sample consisted of PBMCs, mostly from graft donor cells, taken 180 days after TCRalphabeta/CD19-depleted stem cell transplant. This TCR came from a female patient under 10 years old who had a stem cell transplant for aplastic anemia, so the T cells may come from the graft donor. The CDR3 nucleotides are TGCAGCGTTGAACGGGAGACCCAGTACTTC. The encoded protein is CSVERETQYF. The variable domain in full, with the rest retrieved from reference TRBV29-1 and TRBJ2-5, is SAVISQKPSRDICQRGTSLTIQCQVDSQVTMMFWYRQQPGQSLTLIATANQGSEATYESGFVIDKFPISRPNLTFSTLTVSNMSPEDSSIYLCSVERETQYFGPGTRLLVL.